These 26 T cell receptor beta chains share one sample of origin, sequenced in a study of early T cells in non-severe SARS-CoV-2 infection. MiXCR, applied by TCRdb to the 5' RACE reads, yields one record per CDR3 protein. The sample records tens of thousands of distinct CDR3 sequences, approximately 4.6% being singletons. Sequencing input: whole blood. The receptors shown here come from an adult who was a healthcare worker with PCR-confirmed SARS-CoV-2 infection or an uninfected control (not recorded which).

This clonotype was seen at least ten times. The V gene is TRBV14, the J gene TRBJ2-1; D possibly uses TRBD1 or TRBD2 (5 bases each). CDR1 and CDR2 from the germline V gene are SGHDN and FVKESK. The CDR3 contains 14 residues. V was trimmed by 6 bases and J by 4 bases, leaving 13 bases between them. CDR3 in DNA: TGTGCCAGCAGACGGGACGGCAGGTACAATGAGCAGTTCTTC. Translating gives CASRRDGRYNEQFF.

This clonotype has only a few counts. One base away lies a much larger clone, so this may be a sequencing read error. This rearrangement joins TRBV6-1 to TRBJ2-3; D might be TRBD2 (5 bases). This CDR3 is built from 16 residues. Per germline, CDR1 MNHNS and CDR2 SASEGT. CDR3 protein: CASSESRAFSVDAQYF. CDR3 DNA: TGTGCCAGCAGTGAATCCCGGGCCTTTAGCGTAGATGCGCAGTATTTT.

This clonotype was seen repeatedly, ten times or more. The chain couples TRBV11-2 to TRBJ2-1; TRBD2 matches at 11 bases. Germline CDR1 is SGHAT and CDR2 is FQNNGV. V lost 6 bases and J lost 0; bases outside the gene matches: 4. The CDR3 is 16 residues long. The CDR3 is CASSLTSGSSYNEQFF. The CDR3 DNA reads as TGTGCCAGCAGTCTTACTAGCGGGAGCTCCTACAATGAGCAGTTCTTC. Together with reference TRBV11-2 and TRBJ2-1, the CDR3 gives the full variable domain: EAGVAQSPRYKIIEKRQSVAFWCNPISGHATLYWYQQILGQGPKLLIQFQNNGVVDDSQLPKDRFSAERLKGVDSTLKIQPAKLEDSAVYLCASSLTSGSSYNEQFFGPGTRLTVL.

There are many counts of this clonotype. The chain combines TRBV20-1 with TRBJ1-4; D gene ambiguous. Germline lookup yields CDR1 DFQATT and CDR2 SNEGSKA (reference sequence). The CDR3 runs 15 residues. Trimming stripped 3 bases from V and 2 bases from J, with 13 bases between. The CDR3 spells CSARGASVTNEKLFF. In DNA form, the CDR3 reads TGCAGTGCTAGGGGTGCCTCGGTGACTAATGAAAAACTGTTTTTT.

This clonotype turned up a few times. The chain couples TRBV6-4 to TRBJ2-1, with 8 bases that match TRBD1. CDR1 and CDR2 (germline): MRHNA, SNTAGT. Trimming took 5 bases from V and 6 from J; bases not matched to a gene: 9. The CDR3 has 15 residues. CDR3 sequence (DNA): TGTGCCAGCAGTTCAGGGGGACAGGCCCTCAATGAGCAGTTCTTC. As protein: CASSSGGQALNEQFF.

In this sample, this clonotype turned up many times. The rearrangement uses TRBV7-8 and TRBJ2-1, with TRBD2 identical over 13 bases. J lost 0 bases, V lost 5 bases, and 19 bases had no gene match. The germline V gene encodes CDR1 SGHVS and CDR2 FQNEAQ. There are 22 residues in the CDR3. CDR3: CASSPRGLGLAGKGSSYNEQFF. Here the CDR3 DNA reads TGTGCCAGCAGCCCTAGAGGTCTGGGACTAGCGGGAAAGGGGAGCTCCTACAATGAGCAGTTCTTC.

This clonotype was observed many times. The CDR3 nucleotides are TGTGCCAGCATTCGAAGGGGGCACACTGAAGCTTTCTTT. Translation: CASIRRGHTEAFF. The chain carries TRBV12-3 or TRBV12-4 and TRBJ1-1; 7 bases fit TRBD1. Losses at the gene ends were 7 bases for V and 3 bases for J; bases not matched to a gene: 5. The CDR3 spans 13 residues.

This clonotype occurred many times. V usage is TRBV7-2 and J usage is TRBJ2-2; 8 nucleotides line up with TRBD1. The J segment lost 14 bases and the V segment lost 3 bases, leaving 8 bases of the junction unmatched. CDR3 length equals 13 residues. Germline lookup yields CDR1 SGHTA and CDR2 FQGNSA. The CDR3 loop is CASSFQGGQGLFF. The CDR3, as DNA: TGTGCCAGCAGCTTCCAAGGAGGACAGGGCCTGTTTTTT. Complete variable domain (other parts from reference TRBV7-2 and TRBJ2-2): GAGVSQSPSNKVTEKGKDVELRCDPISGHTALYWYRQSLGQGLEFLIYFQGNSAPDKSGLPSDRFSAERTGGSVSTLTIQRTQQEDSAVYLCASSFQGGQGLFFGEGSRLTVL.

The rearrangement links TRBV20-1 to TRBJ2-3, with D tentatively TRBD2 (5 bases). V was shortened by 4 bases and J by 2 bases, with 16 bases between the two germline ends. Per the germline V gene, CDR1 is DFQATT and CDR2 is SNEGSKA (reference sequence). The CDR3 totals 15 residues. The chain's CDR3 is CSANGLPEATDTQYF. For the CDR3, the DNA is TGCAGTGCTAACGGACTTCCCGAAGCCACAGATACGCAGTATTTT.

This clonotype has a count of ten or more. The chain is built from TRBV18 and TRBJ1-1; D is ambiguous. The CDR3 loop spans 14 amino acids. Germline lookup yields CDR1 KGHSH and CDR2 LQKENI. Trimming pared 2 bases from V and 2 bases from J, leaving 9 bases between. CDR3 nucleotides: TGTGCCAGCTCACCAACCGTACTAAACACTGAAGCTTTCTTT. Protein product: CASSPTVLNTEAFF.

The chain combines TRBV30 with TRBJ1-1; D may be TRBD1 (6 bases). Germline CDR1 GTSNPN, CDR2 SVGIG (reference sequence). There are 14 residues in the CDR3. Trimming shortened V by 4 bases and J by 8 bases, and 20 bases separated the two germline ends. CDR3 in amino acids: CAWNSWRGKREAFF. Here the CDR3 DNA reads TGTGCCTGGAACTCCTGGAGGGGGAAGAGGGAAGCTTTCTTT. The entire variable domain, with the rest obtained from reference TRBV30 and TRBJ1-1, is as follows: SQTIHQWPATLVQPVGSPLSLECTVEGTSNPNLYWYRQAAGRGLQLLFYSVGIGQISSEVPQNLSASRPQDRQFILSSKKLLLSDSGFYLCAWNSWRGKREAFFGQGTRLTVV.

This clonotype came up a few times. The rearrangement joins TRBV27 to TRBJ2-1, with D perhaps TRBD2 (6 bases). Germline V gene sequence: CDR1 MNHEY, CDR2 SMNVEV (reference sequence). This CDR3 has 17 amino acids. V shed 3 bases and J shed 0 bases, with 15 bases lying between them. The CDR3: CASSLKSGPSSYNEQFF. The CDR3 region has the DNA TGTGCCAGCAGTTTGAAAAGCGGGCCAAGCTCCTACAATGAGCAGTTCTTC.

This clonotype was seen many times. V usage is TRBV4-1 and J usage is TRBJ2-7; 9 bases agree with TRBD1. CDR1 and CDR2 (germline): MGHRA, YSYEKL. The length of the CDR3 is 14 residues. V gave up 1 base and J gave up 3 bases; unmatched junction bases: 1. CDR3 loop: CASSQGDRVYEQYF. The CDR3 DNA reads TGCGCCAGCAGCCAAGGGGACAGGGTCTACGAGCAGTACTTC.

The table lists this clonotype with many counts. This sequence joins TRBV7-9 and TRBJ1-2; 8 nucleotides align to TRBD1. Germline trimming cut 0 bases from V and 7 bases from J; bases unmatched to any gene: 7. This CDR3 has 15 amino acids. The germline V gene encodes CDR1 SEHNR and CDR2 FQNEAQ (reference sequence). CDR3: CASSLAGQGALGYTF. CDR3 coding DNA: TGTGCCAGCAGCTTAGCTGGGCAGGGGGCGCTTGGCTACACCTTC.

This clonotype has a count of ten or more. The CDR3, as DNA: TGTGCCAGCTCCCTCCACGGATCTCCACGCTACGAGCAGTACTTC. Its protein product is CASSLHGSPRYEQYF. This chain connects TRBV12-3 or TRBV12-4 to TRBJ2-7, with D uncertain. V lost 8 bases, J lost 3 bases, and 20 bases lay in between. The CDR3 extends over 15 amino acids.

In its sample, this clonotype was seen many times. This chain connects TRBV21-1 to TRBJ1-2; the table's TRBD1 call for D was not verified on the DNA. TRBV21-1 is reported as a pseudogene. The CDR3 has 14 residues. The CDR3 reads CASSIHRDTYGYTF. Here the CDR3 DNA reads TGTGCCAGCAGCATTCACCGGGACACCTATGGCTACACCTTC.

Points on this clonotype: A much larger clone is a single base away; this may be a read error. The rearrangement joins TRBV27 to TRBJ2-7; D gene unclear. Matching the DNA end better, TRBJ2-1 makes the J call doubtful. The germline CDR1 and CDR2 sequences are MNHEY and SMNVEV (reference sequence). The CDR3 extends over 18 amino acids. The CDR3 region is CASSFPLRPLGSLDEQFF. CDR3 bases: TGTGCCAGCAGTTTCCCATTACGCCCATTGGGGTCCCTGGACGAGCAGTTCTTC.

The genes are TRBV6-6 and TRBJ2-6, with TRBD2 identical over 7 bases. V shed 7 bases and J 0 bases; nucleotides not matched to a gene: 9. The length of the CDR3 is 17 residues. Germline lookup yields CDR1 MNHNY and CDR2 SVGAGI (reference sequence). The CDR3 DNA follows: TGTGCCAGCACTAGGGACTACCCGAGCTCTGGGGCCAACGTCCTGACTTTC. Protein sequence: CASTRDYPSSGANVLTF.

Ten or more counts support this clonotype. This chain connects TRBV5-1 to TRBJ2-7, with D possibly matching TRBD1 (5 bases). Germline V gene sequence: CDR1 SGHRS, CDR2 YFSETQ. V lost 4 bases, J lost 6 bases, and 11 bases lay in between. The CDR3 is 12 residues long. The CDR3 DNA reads TGCGCCAGCAGCCCAGACAGCGCCGAGCAGTACTTC. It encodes CASSPDSAEQYF. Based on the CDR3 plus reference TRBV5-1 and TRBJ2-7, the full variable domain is KAGVTQTPRYLIKTRGQQVTLSCSPISGHRSVSWYQQTPGQGLQFLFEYFSETQRNKGNFPGRFSGRQFSNSRSEMNVSTLELGDSALYLCASSPDSAEQYFGPGTRLTVT.

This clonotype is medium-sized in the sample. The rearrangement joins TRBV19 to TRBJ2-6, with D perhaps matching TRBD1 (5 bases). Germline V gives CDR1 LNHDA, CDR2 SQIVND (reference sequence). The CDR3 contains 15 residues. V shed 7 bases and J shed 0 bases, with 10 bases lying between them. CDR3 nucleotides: TGTGCCAGTAATATGGACAACTCTGGGGCCAACGTCCTGACTTTC. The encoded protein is CASNMDNSGANVLTF. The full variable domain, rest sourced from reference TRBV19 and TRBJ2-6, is DGGITQSPKYLFRKEGQNVTLSCEQNLNHDAMYWYRQDPGQGLRLIYYSQIVNDFQKGDIAEGYSVSREKKESFPLTVTSAQKNPTAFYLCASNMDNSGANVLTFGAGSRLTVL.

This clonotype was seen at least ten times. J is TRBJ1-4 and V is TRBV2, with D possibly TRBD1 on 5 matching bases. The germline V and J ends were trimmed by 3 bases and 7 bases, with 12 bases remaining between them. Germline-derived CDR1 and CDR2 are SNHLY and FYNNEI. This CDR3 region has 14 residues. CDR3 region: CASSDEQGGEKLFF. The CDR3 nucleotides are TGTGCCAGCAGTGATGAGCAGGGTGGTGAAAAACTGTTTTTT.

CDR3: CAGNARGDTQYF. The DNA for the CDR3 is TGTGCCGGAAACGCCCGTGGAGATACGCAGTATTTT. The chain recombines TRBV2 with TRBJ2-3; D call uncertain. With 11 bases removed from V and 5 bases from J, the gap between germline ends came to 14 bases. The germline V gene encodes CDR1 SNHLY and CDR2 FYNNEI. The CDR3 length is 12 residues.

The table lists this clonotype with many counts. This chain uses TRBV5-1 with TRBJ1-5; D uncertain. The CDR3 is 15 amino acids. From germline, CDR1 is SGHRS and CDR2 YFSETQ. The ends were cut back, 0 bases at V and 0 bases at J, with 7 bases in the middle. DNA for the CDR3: TGCGCCAGCAGCTTGGATCCGGGTAGCAATCAGCCCCAGCATTTT. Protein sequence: CASSLDPGSNQPQHF.

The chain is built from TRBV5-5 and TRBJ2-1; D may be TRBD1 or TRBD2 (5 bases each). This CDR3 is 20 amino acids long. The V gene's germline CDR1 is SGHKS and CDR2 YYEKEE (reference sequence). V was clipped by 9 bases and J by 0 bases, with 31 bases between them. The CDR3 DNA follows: TGTGCCACATGGGGACGAGAGGGAGTTGGAAGCCTCAGCTCCTACAATGAGCAGTTCTTC. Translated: CATWGREGVGSLSSYNEQFF.

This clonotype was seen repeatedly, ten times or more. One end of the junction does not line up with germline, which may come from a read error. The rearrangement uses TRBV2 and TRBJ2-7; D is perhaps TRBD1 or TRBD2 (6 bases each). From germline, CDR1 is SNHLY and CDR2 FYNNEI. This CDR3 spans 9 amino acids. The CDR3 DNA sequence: TGTGCCAGAAGACGAGGGGGGCACTTC. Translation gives CARRRGGHF.

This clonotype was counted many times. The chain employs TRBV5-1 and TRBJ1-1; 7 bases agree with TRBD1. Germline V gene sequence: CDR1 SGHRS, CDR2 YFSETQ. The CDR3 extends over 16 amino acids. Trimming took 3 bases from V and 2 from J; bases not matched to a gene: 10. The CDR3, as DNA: TGCGCCAGCAGCTCACTCGGAGGACAGGCCAACACTGAAGCTTTCTTT. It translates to CASSSLGGQANTEAFF.